These 11 T cell receptor beta chains were all obtained from the same sample, sequenced in a study of cytomegalovirus exposure and HLA in healthy donors. PCR amplification relied on 60 Vbeta primers (plus 13 Jbeta primers). Sequencing was performed with immunoSEQ multiplex PCR; in TCRdb, only in-frame clones are kept and a portion is missing. This sample has 130,000 or so clones; 8.5% occur once, and the top ten carry approximately 5%. Sequencing used PBMCs. The source of these receptors is a middle-aged man in good health and CMV-seronegative.

This clone came up a few times. The chain is built from TRBV4-2 and TRBJ2-7; D is ambiguous. This CDR3 contains 12 residues. Germline V gene data show CDR1 as LGHNA and CDR2 as YNFKEQ. Trimming shortened V by 1 base and J by 3 bases, and 4 bases separated the two germline ends. The CDR3, as DNA: TGTGCCAGCAGCCAAGGAGGCTACGAGCAGTACTTC. This translates into CASSQGGYEQYF.

This clone has only a few counts. This chain connects TRBV9 to TRBJ2-3; no clear D gene. CDR1 is SGDLS and CDR2 is YYNGEE in the germline V gene. The CDR3 is made up of 14 amino acids. With 0 bases removed from V and 4 bases from J, the gap between germline ends came to 9 bases. The CDR3 nucleotides read TGTGCCAGCAGCGTAGGAGTCCGTGCAGATACGCAGTATTTT. It translates to CASSVGVRADTQYF.

V is TRBV6-5 and J is TRBJ1-1; the match to TRBD1 covers 9 bases. This CDR3 spans 14 amino acids. V lost 8 bases and J lost 2; bases outside the gene matches: 6. Per the germline V gene, CDR1 is MNHEY and CDR2 is SVGAGI. In nucleotides, the CDR3 is TGTGCCAGCGGCCCGACAGGGGGAAACACTGAAGCTTTCTTT. It is translated as CASGPTGGNTEAFF.

This sequence joins TRBV4-1 and TRBJ2-5; TRBD2 aligns across 7 bases. TRBJ2-7 matches the DNA end more closely, so the J call is doubtful. This CDR3 spans 16 amino acids. The V gene's germline CDR1 is MGHRA and CDR2 YSYEKL. In DNA, the CDR3 is TGCGCCAGCAGCCATGGGAGAACTAGCGTCCTTTACGAGCAGTACTTC. It specifies CASSHGRTSVLYEQYF.

The gene calls are TRBV21-1 and TRBJ2-7; TRBD1 is the table's D call, not checked against the DNA. TRBV21-1 is assigned pseudogene status. The CDR3 consists of 16 residues. This CDR3 is CASSPIPRDSSYEQYF. In DNA, the CDR3 is TGTGCCAGCAGCCCAATCCCTAGGGACAGCTCCTACGAGCAGTACTTC.

The genes are TRBV10-3 and TRBJ1-3; D unclear. The V and J ends lost 6 bases and 0 bases respectively, with 9 bases between them. The CDR3 has 14 residues. Germline lookup yields CDR1 ENHRY and CDR2 SYGVKD. CDR3 amino acids: CAIRDTDSGNTIYF. CDR3 DNA: TGTGCCATCAGAGACACCGACTCTGGAAACACCATATATTTT.

This clone was detected a few times. The chain carries TRBV6-1 and TRBJ2-7, with a weak D call TRBD1 (5 bases). CDR3 length equals 13 residues. Germline loops: CDR1 MNHNS, CDR2 SASEGT. The V and J ends lost 4 bases and 3 bases respectively, with 10 bases between them. DNA for the CDR3: TGTGCCAGCAGTGTAGTCCAGGGCTACGAGCAGTACTTC. This codes for CASSVVQGYEQYF.

This clone was seen only a few times. The DNA of the CDR3 is TGTGCCAGCAGCTTGAGAACCGGGCAAGAGACCCAGTACTTC. This codes for CASSLRTGQETQYF. The V call is TRBV13, the J call TRBJ2-5; D remains ambiguous. V gave up 3 bases and J gave up 2 bases, with 10 bases separating them. The length of the CDR3 is 14 residues. CDR1 and CDR2 (germline): PRHDT, FYEKMQ (reference sequence).

A note on this clone: In the same sample, other DNA sequences code for this CDR3. This chain links TRBV5-4 with TRBJ2-7; D call uncertain. The CDR3 runs to 12 residues. Trimming took 0 bases from V and 4 from J, leaving 5 bases between them. CDR1 and CDR2 from the germline V gene are SGHNT and YYREEE (reference sequence). This CDR3 reads CASSLDGYEQYF. The CDR3 coding sequence is TGTGCCAGCAGCTTGGACGGGTACGAGCAGTACTTC.

The chain couples TRBV4-1 to TRBJ1-1; D gene ambiguous. CDR1 MGHRA and CDR2 YSYEKL come from the germline V gene. Deletions cut 1 base from V and 8 bases from J, with 8 bases between. This CDR3 is 12 amino acids long. CDR3 protein: CASSQGHFEAFF. The CDR3 DNA is TGCGCCAGCAGCCAAGGACACTTCGAAGCTTTCTTT.

V is TRBV27 and J is TRBJ1-5; unclear D gene. V lost 6 bases and J lost 0, with 12 bases in between. The germline V gene has CDR1 MNHEY and CDR2 SMNVEV (reference sequence). CDR3 length: 15 residues. CDR3 in DNA: TGTGCCAGCAGCCTAAATCCTTATAGCAATCAGCCCCAGCATTTT. Translation: CASSLNPYSNQPQHF.